Included here is one T cell receptor (beta chain) sequence, with context. Its cognate antigen is unknown. The data were taken from a study of T cells in Graves' hyperthyroidism and ophthalmopathy. The study, taken as a whole, reports: Model predictions of ophthalmopathy came a median 6.5 months before onset.

TCR beta CDR3 region amplification was performed from RNA transcripts. HTBI primers drove first-round RT-PCR of the TCR CDR3. A single record per CDR3 protein comes from TCRdb applying MiXCR to the multiplex PCR reads. This sample carries roughly 500,000 distinct CDR3 sequences, approximately 49% of them seen once, and the ten largest clones take about 45%. Germline V gene data show CDR1 as SGHRS and CDR2 as YFSETQ. CDR3 size: 12 residues. V lost 0 bases to trimming and J lost 19 bases, with 14 bases between them. V usage is TRBV5-1 and J usage is TRBJ1-6; no firm D call. Material for sequencing was peripheral blood or thyroid tissue (not recorded which). This receptor was obtained from an adult woman with Graves' disease, either hyperthyroidism or ophthalmopathy (not recorded which). The CDR3 sequence is CASSLVFGSLHF. Here the CDR3 DNA reads TGCGCCAGCAGCTTGGTATTCGGTTCATTGCACTTT.